Listed here are 17 T cell receptor beta chains from one sample, sequenced in a study of technical replicates of blood from several donors. TCRdb keeps only in-frame clones here, not all; method: immunoSEQ multiplex PCR. The table has 60,000 to 95,000 clones, 90% to 95% seen once. The specimen sequenced was T cells isolated from PBMCs. Receptor source: a human donor in good health. Some clones in this sample may be carry-over from other donors' samples.

CDR3 loop: CASSHSGRRETQYF. CDR3 in DNA: TGTGCCAGCAGTCATAGCGGGAGGAGGGAGACCCAGTACTTC. V usage is TRBV5-4 and J usage is TRBJ2-5; 10 positions match TRBD2. Germline assignment: CDR1 SGHNT and CDR2 YYREEE (reference sequence). This CDR3 is built from 14 residues. The V gene end was trimmed by 5 bases and the J gene end by 5 bases; junction bases not matched to a gene: 6.

The chain recombines TRBV6-5 with TRBJ2-7, with a tentative D call TRBD2 (5 bases). Germline values: CDR1 MNHEY, CDR2 SVGAGI. The CDR3 has 15 amino acids. Trimming shortened V by 2 bases and J by 2 bases, and 13 bases separated the two germline ends. CDR3 amino acids: CASSYQVRGTYEQYF. The CDR3 coding sequence is TGTGCCAGCAGTTACCAGGTCAGAGGGACCTACGAGCAGTACTTC.

V is TRBV30 and J is TRBJ2-7; D gene ambiguous. From germline, CDR1 is GTSNPN and CDR2 SVGIG (reference sequence). The CDR3 covers 13 residues. The V end was cut by 4 bases, the J end by 4 bases, with 14 bases between. For the CDR3, the DNA is TGTGCCTGGAAATACAGAAGTATGTACGAGCAGTACTTC. Its translation: CAWKYRSMYEQYF.

CDR3 nucleotides: TGTGCCAGCTCACCATCAATGGGACAGGGGGCACAAAATGAAAAACTGTTTTTT. Translating gives CASSPSMGQGAQNEKLFF. The rearrangement joins TRBV18 to TRBJ1-4; 12 nucleotides align to TRBD1. Germline V gene data show CDR1 as KGHSH and CDR2 as LQKENI. V was pared by 2 bases and J by 5 bases, with 9 bases of the junction left unmatched. The CDR3 loop spans 18 amino acids.

The genes are TRBV29-1 and TRBJ2-1, with D unclear. CDR3 length equals 9 residues. Germline loops: CDR1 SQVTM, CDR2 ANQGSEA. Trimming stripped 5 bases from V and 7 bases from J, with 3 bases between. CDR3 loop: CSVQNEQFF. The CDR3, as DNA: TGCAGCGTTCAAAATGAGCAGTTCTTC.

This clone has just one count. The chain employs TRBV5-1 and TRBJ2-7; possibly TRBD1 for D (6 bases). Trimming stripped 6 bases from V and 7 bases from J, with 20 bases between. The CDR3 has 14 residues. CDR1 is SGHRS and CDR2 is YFSETQ in the germline V gene. As DNA, the CDR3 is TGCGCCAGCACCCTCGGGATGGGGGCGGAAGAGCAGTACTTC. It translates to CASTLGMGAEEQYF.

The genes are TRBV4-2 and TRBJ2-1; D is undetermined. V was trimmed by 1 base and J by 6 bases, leaving 10 bases between them. The CDR3 is made up of 14 amino acids. Germline V gene lookup returns CDR1 LGHNA and CDR2 YNFKEQ. In DNA form, the CDR3 reads TGTGCCAGCAGCCAAGTCCTGCGTTCCAATGAGCAGTTCTTC. Translation gives CASSQVLRSNEQFF.

The gene calls are TRBV9 and TRBJ2-3; no clear D gene. Germline CDR1 is SGDLS and CDR2 is YYNGEE. Trimming shortened V by 3 bases and J by 0 bases, and 11 bases separated the two germline ends. This CDR3 comprises 15 residues. The DNA for the CDR3 is TGTGCCAGCAGCGACGGCGGTGCTAGCACAGATACGCAGTATTTT. Amino acid sequence: CASSDGGASTDTQYF.

The V and J genes are TRBV4-1 and TRBJ1-5, with D maybe TRBD1 (5 bases). Germline V lookup: CDR1 MGHRA, CDR2 YSYEKL. This CDR3 is 14 amino acids long. V lost 6 bases and J lost 3, with 12 bases in between. The CDR3 spells CASRPTGFNQPQHF. The CDR3 nucleotides are TGCGCCAGCAGACCTACAGGTTTCAATCAGCCCCAGCATTTT.

V and J are TRBV6-1 and TRBJ2-3, with TRBD1 as a possible D gene (6 bases). This CDR3 is 13 amino acids long. V was trimmed by 10 bases and J by 2 bases, leaving 13 bases between them. Per germline, CDR1 MNHNS and CDR2 SASEGT. The CDR3 is CATSGQFTDTQYF. DNA for the CDR3: TGTGCCACCTCAGGACAGTTCACAGATACGCAGTATTTT.

The rearrangement joins TRBV6-5 to TRBJ1-2; D is undetermined. CDR1 MNHEY and CDR2 SVGAGI come from the germline V gene. The ends were cut back, 0 bases at V and 4 bases at J, with 12 bases in the middle. The CDR3 has 15 residues. The CDR3 loop is CASSYSSTAGYGYTF. CDR3 DNA sequence: TGTGCCAGCAGTTACTCTTCCACAGCGGGCTATGGCTACACCTTC.

V usage is TRBV29-1 and J usage is TRBJ2-3; possibly TRBD2 for D (6 bases). Trimming pared 6 bases from V and 1 base from J, leaving 20 bases between. The length of the CDR3 is 16 residues. Per the germline V gene, CDR1 is SQVTM and CDR2 is ANQGSEA. For the CDR3, the DNA is TGCAGCGTGGCGGACCTCCAGGGAGGTGGCACAGATACGCAGTATTTT. It yields the protein CSVADLQGGGTDTQYF.

The chain uses TRBV6-1 and TRBJ1-2; D possibly corresponds to TRBD1 (6 bases). Trimming took 7 bases from V and 8 from J, leaving 14 bases between them. Germline CDR1 MNHNS, CDR2 SASEGT. The CDR3 totals 12 residues. The CDR3 bases are TGTGCCAGCACCGGCTACAGGGACGGCTACACCTTC. It is translated as CASTGYRDGYTF.

This clone has just one count. The gene calls are TRBV29-1 and TRBJ2-1; no clear D gene. Trimming cost V 6 bases and J 9 bases, with 12 bases left between them. Germline CDR1 SQVTM, CDR2 ANQGSEA. This CDR3 comprises 11 residues. The CDR3 coding sequence is TGCAGCGTCCGGTGGTATGGTGAGCAGTTCTTC. Encoded protein: CSVRWYGEQFF.

The chain has TRBV10-1 and TRBJ2-1; 7 bases are shared with TRBD2. Germline CDR1 and CDR2: WNHNN and SYGVQD (reference sequence). The CDR3 extends over 14 amino acids. Trimming took 4 bases from V and 0 from J; bases not matched to a gene: 0. The CDR3 DNA reads TGCGCCAGCAGTGTAGCGGGCTCCTACAATGAGCAGTTCTTC. It specifies CASSVAGSYNEQFF.

V is TRBV28 and J is TRBJ2-7, with 11 bases fitting TRBD2. Germline CDR1 is MDHEN and CDR2 is SYDVKM. This CDR3 is built from 16 residues. V lost 9 bases, J lost 3 bases, and 13 bases stayed unmatched. Here the CDR3 DNA reads TGTGCCAGTCATACTAGCGGGAGCGGTGGCGGCTACGAGCAGTACTTC. As protein: CASHTSGSGGGYEQYF.

This clone was recorded a few times. This chain's CDR3 is CASRDFGGTEAFF. The DNA of the CDR3 is TGTGCCAGCAGAGATTTCGGGGGCACTGAAGCTTTCTTT. The chain carries TRBV6-5 and TRBJ1-1; tentatively, D is TRBD1 (5 bases). The CDR3 totals 13 residues. Trimming pared 6 bases from V and 4 bases from J, leaving 12 bases between. Per the germline V gene, CDR1 is MNHEY and CDR2 is SVGAGI.